In its sample, the clone carrying this T cell receptor (beta chain) was seen a few times. This record belongs to a study of human T cells and chemical hapten exposure. Study-level information: Patches with 0.01% DPC went on the upper back, and the tests were read at 6 days.

Germline CDR1 and CDR2: SGHTA and FQGTGA. The CDR3 spans 16 residues. Trimming pared 2 bases from V and 6 bases from J, leaving 17 bases between. Documented time point: patch test 1, 2 weeks after DPC sensitization. Treatment described: therapeutic diphenylcyclopropenone sensitization with weekly scalp DPC. From the RACE reads, TCRdb called clonotypes with MiXCR, one entry per CDR3 protein. The profile shows roughly 160,000 distinct CDR3 sequences, more than 12% of them singletons. Material: whole blood, obtained in connection with sensitization to the hapten diphenylcyclopropenone (DPC). This receptor was obtained from a woman aged 30 to 39 with alopecia areata. Some clones in this sample may be carry-over from other donors' samples. This sequence joins TRBV7-3 and TRBJ1-5, with D possibly being TRBD1 (5 bases). The CDR3 DNA follows: TGTGCCAGCAGCTTATTCGGCCGCCGGGACCGTCAGCCCCAGCATTTT. Translating it yields CASSLFGRRDRQPQHF.